The clone carrying this T cell receptor beta chain was seen repeatedly, ten times or more. This specimen comes from a study of shared clonotypes between healthy human individuals. Across the whole study: The composition of the donors was a couple of women and a few men aged 18 to 49. Each donor's CD4 naive and CD4 memory cells filled three plates apiece, CD8 naive two, and CD8 memory one.

Caucasian adults living in Nashville, Tennessee, provided all samples. Using immunoSEQ multiplex PCR, the repertoire was profiled, and TCRdb retains in-frame clones only, with some absent. The data contain roughly 1 million clones, about 70% of them singletons. The sequence was obtained from a man aged 18 to 29 in good health. Input material: memory CD4+ T cells sorted from blood. Described subset: CD45RA-negative fraction.

The CDR3 reads CASSDVGDYEQYF. CDR3 coding DNA: TGTGCCAGCAGTGACGTGGGGGACTACGAGCAGTACTTC. The J gene is TRBJ2-7, the V gene TRBV2; D might be TRBD1 or TRBD2, each matching 5 bases. Looked up from germline, CDR1 is SNHLY and CDR2 is FYNNEI. V was pared by 3 bases and J by 3 bases, with 9 bases between. This CDR3 is built from 13 residues.